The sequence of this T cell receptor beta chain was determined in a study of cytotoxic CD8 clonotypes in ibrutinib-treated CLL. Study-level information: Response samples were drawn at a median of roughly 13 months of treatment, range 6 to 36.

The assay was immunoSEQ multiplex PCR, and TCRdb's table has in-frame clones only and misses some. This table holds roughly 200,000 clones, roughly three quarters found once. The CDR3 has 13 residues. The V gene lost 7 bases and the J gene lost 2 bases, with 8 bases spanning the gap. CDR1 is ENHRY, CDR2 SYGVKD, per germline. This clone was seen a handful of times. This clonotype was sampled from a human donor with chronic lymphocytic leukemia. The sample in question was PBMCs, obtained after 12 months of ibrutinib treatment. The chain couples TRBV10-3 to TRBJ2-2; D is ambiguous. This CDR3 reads CAITQLNTGELFF. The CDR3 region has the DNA TGTGCCATCACCCAACTTAACACCGGGGAGCTGTTTTTT.